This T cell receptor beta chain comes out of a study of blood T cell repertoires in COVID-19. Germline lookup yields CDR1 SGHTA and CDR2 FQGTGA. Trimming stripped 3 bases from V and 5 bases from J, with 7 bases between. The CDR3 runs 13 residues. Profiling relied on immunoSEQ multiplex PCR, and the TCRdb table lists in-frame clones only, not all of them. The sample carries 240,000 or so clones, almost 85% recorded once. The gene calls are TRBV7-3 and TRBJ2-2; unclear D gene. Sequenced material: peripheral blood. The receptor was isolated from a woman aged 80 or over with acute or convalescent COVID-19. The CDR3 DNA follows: TGTGCCAGCAGCTTGGCAGGAACCGGGGAGCTGTTTTTT. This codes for CASSLAGTGELFF.